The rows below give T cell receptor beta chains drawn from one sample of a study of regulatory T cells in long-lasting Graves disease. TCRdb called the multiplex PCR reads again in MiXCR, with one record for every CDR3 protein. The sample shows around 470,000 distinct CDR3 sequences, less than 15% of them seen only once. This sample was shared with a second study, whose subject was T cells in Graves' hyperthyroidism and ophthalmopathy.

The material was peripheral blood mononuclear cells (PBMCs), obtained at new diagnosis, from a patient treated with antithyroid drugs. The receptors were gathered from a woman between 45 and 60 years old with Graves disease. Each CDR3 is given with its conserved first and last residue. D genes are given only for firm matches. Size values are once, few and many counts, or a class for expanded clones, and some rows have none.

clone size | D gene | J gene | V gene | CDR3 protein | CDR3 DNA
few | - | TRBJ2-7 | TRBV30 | CAWSLASSPYEQYF | TGTGCCTGGAGCCTGGCCTCCAGCCCCTACGAGCAGTACTTC
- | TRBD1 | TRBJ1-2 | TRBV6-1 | CASSDRDRGNTNYGYTF | TGTGCCAGCAGTGACCGGGACAGGGGCAATACTAACTATGGCTACACCTTC
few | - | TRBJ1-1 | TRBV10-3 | CAIRQSKKPGPLLSNTEAFF | TGTGCCATCAGGCAGTCCAAAAAACCGGGACCTCTATTAAGTAACACTGAAGCTTTCTTT
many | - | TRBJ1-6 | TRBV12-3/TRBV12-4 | CASSFGSDYNSPLHF | TGTGCCAGCAGTTTTGGTTCAGATTATAATTCACCCCTCCACTTT
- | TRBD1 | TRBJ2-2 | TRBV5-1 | CASSLSGDSANTGELFF | TGCGCCAGCAGCTTGTCTGGGGACAGTGCGAACACCGGGGAGCTGTTTTTT
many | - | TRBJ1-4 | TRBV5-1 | CASSLDSTNEKLFF | TGCGCCAGCAGCTTGGACAGTACTAATGAAAAACTGTTTTTT
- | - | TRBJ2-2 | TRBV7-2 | CASSSDQRAGEPFF | TGTGCCAGCAGCTCCGACCAACGGGCCGGGGAGCCGTTTTTT
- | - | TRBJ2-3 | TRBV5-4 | CASGTGATDTQYF | TGTGCCAGCGGAACCGGGGCCACAGATACGCAGTATTTT
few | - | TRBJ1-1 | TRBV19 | CASRIGGPGSGKTEAFF | TGTGCCAGTAGAATCGGCGGACCAGGCTCGGGAAAAACTGAAGCTTTCTTT
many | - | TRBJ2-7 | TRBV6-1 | CASSEEIGGNDEQYF | TGTGCCAGCAGTGAAGAGATAGGGGGGAACGACGAGCAGTACTTC
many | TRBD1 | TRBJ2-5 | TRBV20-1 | CSARDYLRRQGQETQYF | TGCAGTGCTAGAGATTACTTAAGGCGACAGGGACAAGAGACCCAGTACTTC
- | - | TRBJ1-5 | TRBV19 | CASRQDPGWMPQHF | TGTGCCAGTAGACAGGACCCCGGGTGGATGCCCCAGCATTTT
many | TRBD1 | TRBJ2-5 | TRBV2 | CASNPNRGRETQYF | TGTGCCAGCAACCCGAACAGGGGGCGAGAGACCCAGTACTTC
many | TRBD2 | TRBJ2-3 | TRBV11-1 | CASSSRTSGSTDTQYF | TGTGCCAGCAGCTCGAGGACTAGCGGGAGCACAGATACGCAGTATTTT
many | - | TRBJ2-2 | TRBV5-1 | CASSLAGGHTGELFF | TGCGCCAGCAGCTTGGCAGGCGGTCACACCGGGGAGCTGTTTTTT
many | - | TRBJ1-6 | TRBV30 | CAWSRWSPLHF | TGTGCCTGGAGTCGGTGGTCACCCCTCCACTTT
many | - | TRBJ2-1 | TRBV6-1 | CASSVRGNEQFF | TGTGCCAGCAGTGTACGTGGCAATGAGCAGTTCTTC
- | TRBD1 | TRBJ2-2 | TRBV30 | CAWSRITGVNTGELFF | TGTGCCTGGAGTCGAATTACAGGGGTGAACACCGGGGAGCTGTTTTTT
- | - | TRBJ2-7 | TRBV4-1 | CASSQGPNSYEQYF | TGCGCCAGCAGCCAGGGTCCCAATTCCTACGAGCAGTACTTC
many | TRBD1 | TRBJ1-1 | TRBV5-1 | CASSKTGEGNTEAFF | TGCGCCAGCAGCAAGACAGGGGAGGGGAACACTGAAGCTTTCTTT
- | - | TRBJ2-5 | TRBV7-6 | CASSLAGGKETQYF | TGTGCTAGCAGCTTAGCTGGCGGGAAAGAGACCCAGTACTTC
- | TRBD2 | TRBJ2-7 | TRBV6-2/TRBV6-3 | CASSYAPRGVSYEQYF | TGTGCCAGCAGTTACGCTCCTCGGGGGGTATCCTACGAGCAGTACTTC
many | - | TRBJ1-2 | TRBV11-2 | CASSAGLGLSYGYTF | TGTGCCAGCAGCGCTGGACTAGGACTGAGCTATGGCTACACCTTC
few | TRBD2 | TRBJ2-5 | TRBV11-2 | CASSLDPRPGGLGIKETQYF | TGTGCCAGCAGCTTAGATCCGAGGCCGGGAGGATTGGGGATTAAAGAGACCCAGTACTTC
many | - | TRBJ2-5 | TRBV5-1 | CASSPGTIGQETQYF | TGCGCCAGCAGCCCCGGGACAATTGGACAAGAGACCCAGTACTTC
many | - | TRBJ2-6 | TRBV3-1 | CASSPGRSGANVLTF | TGTGCCAGCAGCCCCGGACGCTCTGGGGCCAACGTCCTGACTTTC
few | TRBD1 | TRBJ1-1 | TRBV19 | CASSPRQGLAFF | TGTGCCAGTTCTCCTCGACAGGGTCTGGCTTTCTTT
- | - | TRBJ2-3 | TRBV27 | CASSLSRPQTQYF | TGTGCCAGCAGTTTATCCCGCCCCCAAACGCAGTATTTT
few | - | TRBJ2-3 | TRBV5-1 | CASSLRGLGTDTQYF | TGCGCCAGCAGCTTGCGTGGTTTGGGCACAGATACGCAGTATTTT
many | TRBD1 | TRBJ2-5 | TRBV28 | CASGTGDQETQYF | TGTGCCAGCGGTACAGGGGACCAAGAGACCCAGTACTTC
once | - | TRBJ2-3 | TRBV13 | CASSTNPGLGTDTQYF | TGTGCCAGCAGCACTAATCCGGGACTTGGCACAGATACGCAGTATTTT
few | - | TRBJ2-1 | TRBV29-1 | CSVGNNEQFF | TGCAGCGTTGGGAACAATGAGCAGTTCTTC
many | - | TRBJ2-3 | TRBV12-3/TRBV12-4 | CASSLALRTTPTDTQYF | TGTGCCAGCAGTTTAGCGCTACGGACTACCCCCACAGATACGCAGTATTTT
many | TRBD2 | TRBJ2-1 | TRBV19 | CASSTDGTSGRNEQFF | TGTGCCAGTAGTACCGACGGGACTAGCGGGAGGAATGAGCAGTTCTTC
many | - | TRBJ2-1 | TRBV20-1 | CSASPSWIYNEQFF | TGCAGTGCTAGTCCTAGCTGGATCTACAATGAGCAGTTCTTC
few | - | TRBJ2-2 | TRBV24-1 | CATSTDQKAGELFF | TGTGCCACCAGTACCGACCAAAAAGCCGGGGAGCTGTTTTTT
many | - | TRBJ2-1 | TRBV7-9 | CASSLVVFGSSNNEQFF | TGTGCCAGCAGCTTAGTGGTGTTCGGGAGTAGCAACAATGAGCAGTTCTTC
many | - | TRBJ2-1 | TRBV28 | CASSSPASSYNEQFF | TGTGCCAGCAGTTCCCCGGCGAGCTCCTACAATGAGCAGTTCTTC
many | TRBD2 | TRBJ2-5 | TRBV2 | CASRKRTSGMGETQYF | TGTGCCAGCAGAAAGAGGACTAGCGGGATGGGTGAGACCCAGTACTTC
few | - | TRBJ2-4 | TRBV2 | CASSVSRTRNIQYF | TGTGCCAGCAGTGTTAGCCGTACTAGAAACATTCAGTACTTC
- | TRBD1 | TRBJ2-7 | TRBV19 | CASSDFGTGLYEQYF | TGTGCCAGTAGCGACTTCGGGACAGGGCTTTACGAGCAGTACTTC
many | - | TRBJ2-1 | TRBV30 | CAWRRALAGNEQFF | TGTGCCTGGAGACGGGCCCTAGCTGGCAATGAGCAGTTCTTC
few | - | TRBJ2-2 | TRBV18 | CASSPPRGYTGELFF | TGTGCCAGCTCACCACCGAGGGGGTACACCGGGGAGCTGTTTTTT
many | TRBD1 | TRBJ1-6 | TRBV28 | CASSFLGTASPLHF | TGTGCCAGCAGCTTTTTAGGGACAGCTTCACCCCTCCACTTT
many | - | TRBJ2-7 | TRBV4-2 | CASSQAAGAEVHYEQYF | TGTGCCAGCAGCCAAGCGGCTGGGGCAGAAGTGCACTACGAGCAGTACTTC
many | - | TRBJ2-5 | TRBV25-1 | CASSDPRQLQETQYF | TGTGCCAGCAGTGATCCCAGACAGCTCCAAGAGACCCAGTACTTC